The text below deals with one TCR beta chain. This sample is part of a study of blood T cell repertoires in COVID-19. Study summary: Sites across the United States, Italy and Spain contributed samples from acute and convalescent COVID-19.

The CDR3 is 14 amino acids. Germline CDR1 and CDR2: GTSNPN and SVGIG (reference sequence). V gave up 4 bases and J gave up 5 bases; unmatched junction bases: 6. The method was immunoSEQ multiplex PCR; TCRdb's version includes in-frame clones alone and lacks a portion of them. The sample includes tens of thousands of clones, 79% seen only once; the top ten take 26%. Sequencing input: peripheral blood. The chain couples TRBV30 to TRBJ2-7; the match to TRBD1 covers 12 bases. This TCR came from a man aged 55 to 70 with active or convalescent COVID-19. The CDR3 reads CAWTPRDRGHEQYF. CDR3 DNA sequence: TGTGCCTGGACCCCCCGGGACAGGGGGCACGAGCAGTACTTC.